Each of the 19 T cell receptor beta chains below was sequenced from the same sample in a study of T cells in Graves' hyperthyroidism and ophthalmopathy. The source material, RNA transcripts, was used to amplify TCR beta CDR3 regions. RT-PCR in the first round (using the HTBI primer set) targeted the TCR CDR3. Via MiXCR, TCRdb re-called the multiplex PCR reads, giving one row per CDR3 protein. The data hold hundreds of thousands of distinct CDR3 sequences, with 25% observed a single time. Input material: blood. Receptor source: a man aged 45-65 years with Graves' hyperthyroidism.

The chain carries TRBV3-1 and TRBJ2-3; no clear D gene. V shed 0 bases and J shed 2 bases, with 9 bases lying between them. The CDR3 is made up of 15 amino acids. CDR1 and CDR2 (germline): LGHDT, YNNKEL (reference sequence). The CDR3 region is CASSQDPRYTDTQYF. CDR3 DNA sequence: TGTGCCAGCAGCCAAGATCCGAGATACACAGATACGCAGTATTTT.

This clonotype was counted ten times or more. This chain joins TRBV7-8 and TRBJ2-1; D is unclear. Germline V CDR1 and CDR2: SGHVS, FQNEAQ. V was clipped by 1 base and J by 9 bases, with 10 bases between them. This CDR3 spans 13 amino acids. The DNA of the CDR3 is TGTGCCAGCAGCTTAGGATCGGAGAGTGAGCAGTTCTTC. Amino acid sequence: CASSLGSESEQFF. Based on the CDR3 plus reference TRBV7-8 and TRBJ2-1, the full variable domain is GAGVSQSPRYKVAKRGQDVALRCDPISGHVSLFWYQQALGQGPEFLTYFQNEAQLDKSGLPSDRFFAERPEGSVSTLKIQRTQQEDSAVYLCASSLGSESEQFFGPGTRLTVL.

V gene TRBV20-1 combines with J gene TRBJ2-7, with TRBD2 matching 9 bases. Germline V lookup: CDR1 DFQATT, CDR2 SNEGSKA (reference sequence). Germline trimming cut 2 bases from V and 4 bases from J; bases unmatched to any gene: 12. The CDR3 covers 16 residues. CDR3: CSARLAGPQHFYEQYF. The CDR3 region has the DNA TGCAGTGCTAGACTAGCGGGACCTCAACACTTTTACGAGCAGTACTTC.

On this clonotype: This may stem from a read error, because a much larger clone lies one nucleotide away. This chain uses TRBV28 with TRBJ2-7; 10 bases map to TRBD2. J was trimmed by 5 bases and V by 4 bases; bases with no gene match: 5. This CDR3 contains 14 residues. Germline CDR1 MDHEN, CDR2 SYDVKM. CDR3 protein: CASSSLAGSHEQYF. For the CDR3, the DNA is TGTGCCAGCAGTTCACTAGCGGGGTCCCACGAGCAGTACTTC.

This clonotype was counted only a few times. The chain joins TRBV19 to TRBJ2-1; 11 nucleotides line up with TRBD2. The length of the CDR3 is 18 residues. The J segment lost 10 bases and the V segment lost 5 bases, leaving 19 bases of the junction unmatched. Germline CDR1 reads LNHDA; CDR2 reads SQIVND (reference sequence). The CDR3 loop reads CASSHLSPTSGTSGEQFF. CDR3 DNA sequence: TGTGCCAGTAGTCACCTATCCCCGACTAGCGGGACCTCTGGCGAGCAGTTCTTC.

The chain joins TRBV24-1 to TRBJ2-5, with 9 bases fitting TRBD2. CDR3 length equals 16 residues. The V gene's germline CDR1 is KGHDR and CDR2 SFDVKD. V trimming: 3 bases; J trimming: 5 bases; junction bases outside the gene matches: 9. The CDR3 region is CATSDRGRADGETQYF. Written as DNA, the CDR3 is TGTGCCACCAGTGATCGCGGGAGGGCCGATGGGGAGACCCAGTACTTC.

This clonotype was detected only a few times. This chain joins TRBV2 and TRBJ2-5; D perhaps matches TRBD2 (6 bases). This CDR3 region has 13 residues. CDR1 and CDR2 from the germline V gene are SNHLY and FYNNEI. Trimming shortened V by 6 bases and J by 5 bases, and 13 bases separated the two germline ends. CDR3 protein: CASSAGTYETQYF. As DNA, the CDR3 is TGTGCCAGCAGCGCGGGGACCTACGAGACCCAGTACTTC.

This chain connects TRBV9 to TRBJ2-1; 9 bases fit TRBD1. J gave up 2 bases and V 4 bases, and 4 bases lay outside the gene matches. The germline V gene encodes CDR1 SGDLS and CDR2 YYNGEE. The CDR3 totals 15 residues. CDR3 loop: CASSLGQGTYNEQFF. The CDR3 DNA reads TGTGCCAGCAGCCTCGGACAGGGGACCTACAATGAGCAGTTCTTC.

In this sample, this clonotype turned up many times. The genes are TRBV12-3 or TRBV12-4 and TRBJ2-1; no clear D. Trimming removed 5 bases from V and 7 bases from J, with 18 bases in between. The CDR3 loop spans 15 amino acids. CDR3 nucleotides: TGTGCCAGCAGTCCCCCCCCCAACCCGCGGAATGAGCAGTTCTTC. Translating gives CASSPPPNPRNEQFF.

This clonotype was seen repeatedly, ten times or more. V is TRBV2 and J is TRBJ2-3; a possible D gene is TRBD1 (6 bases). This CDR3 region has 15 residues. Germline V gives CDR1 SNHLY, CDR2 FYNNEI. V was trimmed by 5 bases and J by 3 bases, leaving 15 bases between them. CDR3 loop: CASSNRELSTDTQYF. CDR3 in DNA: TGTGCCAGCAGTAACAGGGAACTCAGTACAGATACGCAGTATTTT.

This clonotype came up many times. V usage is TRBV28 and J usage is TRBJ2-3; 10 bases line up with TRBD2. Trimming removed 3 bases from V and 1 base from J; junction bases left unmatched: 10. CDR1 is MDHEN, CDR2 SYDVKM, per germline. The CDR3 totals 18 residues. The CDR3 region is CASSLASGRAGGTDTQYF. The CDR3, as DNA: TGTGCCAGCAGTTTGGCCAGCGGGAGGGCCGGAGGCACAGATACGCAGTATTTT.

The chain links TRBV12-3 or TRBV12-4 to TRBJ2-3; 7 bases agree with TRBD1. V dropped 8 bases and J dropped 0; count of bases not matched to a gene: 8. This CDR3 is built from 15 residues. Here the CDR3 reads CASEDRFPSTDTQYF. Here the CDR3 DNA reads TGTGCCAGCGAGGACAGGTTTCCTAGCACAGATACGCAGTATTTT.

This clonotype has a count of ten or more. The CDR3 spells CASSVSRGPGVFTEAFF. The CDR3 DNA is TGTGCCAGTAGTGTTTCACGGGGGCCGGGGGTTTTCACTGAAGCTTTCTTT. The chain employs TRBV19 and TRBJ1-1, with D perhaps TRBD1 (6 bases). The length of the CDR3 is 17 residues. The V gene's germline CDR1 is LNHDA and CDR2 SQIVND (reference sequence). Trimming took off 5 bases at V and 4 bases at J, with 23 bases between the two ends.

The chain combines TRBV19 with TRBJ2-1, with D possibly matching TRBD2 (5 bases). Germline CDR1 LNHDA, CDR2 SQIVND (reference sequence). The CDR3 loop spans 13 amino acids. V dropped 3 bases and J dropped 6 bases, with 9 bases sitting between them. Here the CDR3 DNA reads TGTGCCAGTAGTATCCAGCGGTCCAATGAGCAGTTCTTC. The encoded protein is CASSIQRSNEQFF.

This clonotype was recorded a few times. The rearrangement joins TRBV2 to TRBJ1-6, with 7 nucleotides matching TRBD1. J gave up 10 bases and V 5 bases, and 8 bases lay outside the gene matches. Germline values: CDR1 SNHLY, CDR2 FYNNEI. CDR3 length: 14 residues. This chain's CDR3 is CASSLDRDRSPLHF. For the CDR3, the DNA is TGTGCCAGCAGTCTTGACAGGGATAGGTCACCCCTCCACTTT.

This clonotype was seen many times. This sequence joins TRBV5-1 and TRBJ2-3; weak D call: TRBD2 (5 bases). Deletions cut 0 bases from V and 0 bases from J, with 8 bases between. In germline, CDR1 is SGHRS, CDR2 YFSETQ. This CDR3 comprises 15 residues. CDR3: CASSLGGFSTDTQYF. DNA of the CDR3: TGCGCCAGCAGCTTGGGAGGGTTCAGCACAGATACGCAGTATTTT.

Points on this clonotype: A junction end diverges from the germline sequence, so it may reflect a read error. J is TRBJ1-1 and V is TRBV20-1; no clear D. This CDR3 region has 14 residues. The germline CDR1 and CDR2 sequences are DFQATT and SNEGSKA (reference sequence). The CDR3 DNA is TGCAGTACTAGCCCGGTTGTCAGCCAGGCTGAAGCTTTCTTT. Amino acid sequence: CSTSPVVSQAEAFF.

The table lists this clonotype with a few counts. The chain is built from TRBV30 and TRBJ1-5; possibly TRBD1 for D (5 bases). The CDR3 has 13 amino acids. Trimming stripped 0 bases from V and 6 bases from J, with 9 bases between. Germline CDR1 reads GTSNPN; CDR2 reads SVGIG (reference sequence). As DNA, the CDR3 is TGTGCCTGGAGTGTAAGGGGTGGTCAGCCCCAGCATTTT. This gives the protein CAWSVRGGQPQHF.

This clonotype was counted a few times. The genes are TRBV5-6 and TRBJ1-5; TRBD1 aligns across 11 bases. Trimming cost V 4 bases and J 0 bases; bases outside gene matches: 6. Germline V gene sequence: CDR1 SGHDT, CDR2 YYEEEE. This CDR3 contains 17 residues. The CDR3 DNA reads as TGTGCCAGCAGCCGGGGGACAGGGGGAAGTAGCAATCAGCCCCAGCATTTT. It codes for CASSRGTGGSSNQPQHF.